Included here is one T cell receptor (beta chain) sequence, with context. Together with a sample-barcoded 5' primer, a J-beta primer mix was included in a second PCR lasting about 7 to 12 cycles. TCRdb used MiXCR to reprocess the 5' RACE reads, holding one entry per CDR3 protein. The sample contains roughly 800,000 distinct CDR3 sequences, around half of which appear only once. CDR3 length: 16 amino acids. Germline CDR1 reads SGHVS; CDR2 reads FQNEAQ. V shed 1 base and J shed 1 base, with 14 bases lying between them. This entry belongs to a study of blood T cells in healthy people across ages. This receptor was obtained from a man aged 80 or over in good health. The chain joins TRBV7-8 to TRBJ2-7; possible D gene TRBD2, 5 bases. The sequencing sample was made of blood. This chain's CDR3 is CASSLETPSWSYEQYF. As DNA, the CDR3 is TGTGCCAGCAGCTTAGAGACTCCTAGCTGGTCCTACGAGCAGTACTTC.